Below, 23 T cell receptor beta chains from the same sample are listed, as sequenced in a study of blood T cell repertoires in COVID-19. Clones were read by immunoSEQ multiplex PCR, and TCRdb kept only the in-frame ones, dropping some. The profile covers some 430,000 clones, with less than 95% appearing a single time and 0.6% to 0.7% taken by the ten largest. The sequenced material came from PBMCs or T cells enriched from blood (not recorded which). The receptors were gathered from a young man who had recovered from COVID-19.

This rearrangement joins TRBV18 to TRBJ2-7, with 7 bases fitting TRBD1. Germline loops: CDR1 KGHSH, CDR2 LQKENI. The V and J ends lost 0 bases and 4 bases, in that order; junction bases with no gene match: 3. There are 14 residues in the CDR3. CDR3 protein: CASSPPRDRYEQYF. The CDR3, as DNA: TGTGCCAGCTCACCACCGAGGGACAGATACGAGCAGTACTTC.

This clone was counted between two and nine times. This chain connects TRBV9 to TRBJ1-2, with 10 bases that match TRBD1. V was clipped by 4 bases and J by 4 bases; unmatched bases: 16. The CDR3 totals 18 residues. Germline values: CDR1 SGDLS, CDR2 YYNGEE. The CDR3: CASSPNSGTGARGYGYTF. CDR3 nucleotides: TGTGCCAGCAGCCCCAATAGCGGGACAGGGGCGCGAGGCTATGGCTACACCTTC.

The chain combines TRBV7-9 with TRBJ1-4, with a tentative D call TRBD1 (5 bases). Trimming took 5 bases from V and 2 from J, leaving 15 bases between them. CDR1 and CDR2 from the germline V gene are SEHNR and FQNEAQ (reference sequence). The CDR3 totals 16 residues. The chain's CDR3 is CASSQPVGGTNEKLFF. Written as DNA, the CDR3 is TGTGCCAGCAGCCAACCCGTGGGGGGGACTAATGAAAAACTGTTTTTT.

The genes are TRBV7-9 and TRBJ1-1; D is unclear. The V and J ends lost 3 bases and 7 bases respectively, with 6 bases between them. The germline V gene has CDR1 SEHNR and CDR2 FQNEAQ (reference sequence). The CDR3 is 11 residues long. The CDR3 nucleotides are TGTGCCAGCAGCTTCCAGTTTGAAGCTTTCTTT. This sequence encodes CASSFQFEAFF.

V is TRBV29-1 and J is TRBJ1-2, with D tentatively TRBD1 (6 bases). Germline CDR1 and CDR2: SQVTM and ANQGSEA. The CDR3 is 12 amino acids. Trimming cost V 5 bases and J 4 bases, with 11 bases left between them. The CDR3 protein is CSVNRESYGYTF. Here the CDR3 DNA reads TGCAGCGTTAACAGGGAGAGCTATGGCTACACCTTC.

The chain joins TRBV30 to TRBJ1-2; 12 nucleotides match TRBD1. The CDR3 covers 15 residues. The junction had 6 bases not matched to a gene; V was cut back by 5 bases and J by 2 bases. CDR1 and CDR2 (germline): GTSNPN, SVGIG (reference sequence). The CDR3, as DNA: TGTGCCTGGCAACCCGGGACAGGGGGCAACTATGGCTACACCTTC. It is translated as CAWQPGTGGNYGYTF.

The chain recombines TRBV10-2 with TRBJ1-1; 8 bases map to TRBD1. In germline, CDR1 is WSHSY, CDR2 SAAADI. The trim removed 1 base at V and 5 bases at J, leaving 6 bases unmatched. The CDR3 extends over 15 amino acids. CDR3 in DNA: TGCGCCAGCAGTGAGTTTGGACAGGGTTGGACTGAAGCTTTCTTT. Protein sequence: CASSEFGQGWTEAFF.

V is TRBV10-1 and J is TRBJ1-6; TRBD1 matches at 7 bases. Trimming took 5 bases from V and 8 from J; bases not matched to a gene: 3. The CDR3 has 13 amino acids. CDR1 is WNHNN, CDR2 SYGVQD, per germline (reference sequence). In nucleotides, the CDR3 is TGCGCCAGCAGTACCGACAGGGATTCACCCCTCCACTTT. It translates to CASSTDRDSPLHF.

The J gene is TRBJ2-7, the V gene TRBV3-1 (or the pseudogene TRBV3-2), with D hard to call. Germline V lookup: CDR1 LGHDT, CDR2 YNNKEL (reference sequence). The ends were cut back, 4 bases at V and 0 bases at J, with 10 bases in the middle. The CDR3 runs 14 residues. This chain's CDR3 is CASSPTLSSYEQYF. As DNA, the CDR3 is TGTGCCAGCAGCCCGACTCTTAGCTCCTACGAGCAGTACTTC.

A single count supports this clone. This chain connects TRBV29-1 to TRBJ1-2; 8 bases are a match to TRBD1. Germline trimming cut 6 bases from V and 7 bases from J; bases unmatched to any gene: 10. The CDR3 sequence is 13 residues long. CDR1 is SQVTM, CDR2 ANQGSEA, per germline. The CDR3 nucleotides are TGCAGCGTCTCGGACAGGGCTCTCGGTGGCTACACCTTC. This codes for CSVSDRALGGYTF.

This clone was recorded a few times. The chain uses TRBV27 and TRBJ1-1, with D maybe TRBD1 (5 bases). The germline V and J ends were trimmed by 0 bases and 2 bases, with 10 bases remaining between them. The CDR3 covers 15 residues. Per germline, CDR1 MNHEY and CDR2 SMNVEV (reference sequence). The CDR3 bases are TGTGCCAGCAGTTTATCGTATGGGACTAACACTGAAGCTTTCTTT. Amino acids: CASSLSYGTNTEAFF.

The J gene is TRBJ1-6, the V gene TRBV6-5; 8 nucleotides align to TRBD1. CDR1 is MNHEY and CDR2 is SVGAGI in the germline V gene. The CDR3 totals 16 residues. V lost 2 bases to trimming and J lost 8 bases; unmatched junction nucleotides: 8. CDR3 region: CASSYRDRGMDSPLHF. The CDR3 DNA sequence: TGTGCCAGCAGTTACCGCGACAGGGGTATGGATTCACCCCTCCACTTT.

V and J are TRBV10-2 and TRBJ1-5; D is uncertain. The CDR3 totals 11 residues. Trimming pared 2 bases from V and 11 bases from J, leaving 7 bases between. CDR1 and CDR2 (germline): WSHSY, SAAADI. The CDR3 nucleotides are TGCGCCAGCAGTGAGACCGGGTCCCAGCATTTT. It codes for CASSETGSQHF.

This clone was seen a handful of times. V gene TRBV3-1 (or the pseudogene TRBV3-2) combines with J gene TRBJ2-1; 7 nucleotides match TRBD1. Per the germline V gene, CDR1 is LGHDT and CDR2 is YNNKEL (reference sequence). There are 13 residues in the CDR3. The V and J ends lost 4 bases and 10 bases, in that order; junction bases with no gene match: 7. This CDR3 is CASSPTGQGEQFF. For the CDR3, the DNA is TGTGCCAGCAGCCCGACAGGGCAGGGGGAGCAGTTCTTC.

The chain combines TRBV7-8 with TRBJ1-5; 7 bases are shared with TRBD1. J lost 3 bases, V lost 7 bases, and 9 bases had no gene match. The germline CDR1 and CDR2 sequences are SGHVS and FQNEAQ. CDR3 length: 15 residues. CDR3 region: CASNNLGQYNQPQHF. The CDR3 DNA reads TGTGCCAGCAACAACCTGGGACAGTACAATCAGCCCCAGCATTTT.

This chain joins TRBV19 and TRBJ2-1; possibly TRBD2 for D (5 bases). Germline-derived CDR1 and CDR2 are LNHDA and SQIVND (reference sequence). The CDR3 contains 13 residues. Between the trimmed V and J ends, which lost 11 bases and 7 bases, there was a span of 18 bases. The CDR3 sequence is CAVSGGVWNEQFF. In DNA, the CDR3 is TGTGCCGTTAGTGGAGGAGTTTGGAATGAGCAGTTCTTC.

The chain combines TRBV5-1 with TRBJ1-5; possible D gene TRBD1, 6 bases. The CDR3 contains 15 residues. V lost 2 bases to trimming and J lost 0 bases, with 9 bases between them. Germline lookup yields CDR1 SGHRS and CDR2 YFSETQ. This CDR3 is CASSLGGNSNQPQHF. The CDR3 bases are TGCGCCAGCAGCTTAGGGGGAAATAGCAATCAGCCCCAGCATTTT.

The chain joins TRBV3-1 (or the pseudogene TRBV3-2) to TRBJ1-6, with 9 nucleotides matching TRBD1. CDR1 is LGHDT and CDR2 is YNNKEL in the germline V gene (reference sequence). The CDR3 contains 15 residues. V shed 4 bases and J 5 bases; nucleotides not matched to a gene: 3. The CDR3 spells CASSRWTGDNSPLHF. CDR3 sequence (DNA): TGTGCCAGCAGCCGATGGACAGGGGATAATTCACCCCTCCACTTT.

The chain employs TRBV18 and TRBJ1-4, with 7 bases identical to TRBD1. V lost 6 bases to trimming and J lost 4 bases; unmatched junction nucleotides: 5. This CDR3 region has 14 residues. CDR1 is KGHSH, CDR2 LQKENI, per germline. CDR3 residues: CASSEQGNNEKLFF. CDR3 DNA: TGTGCCAGCTCCGAACAGGGGAATAATGAAAAACTGTTTTTT.

The rearrangement uses TRBV19 and TRBJ1-6; TRBD1 is a possible D gene (5 bases). V was cut by 5 bases and J by 6 bases, with 20 bases left in between. CDR1 is LNHDA, CDR2 SQIVND, per germline (reference sequence). The CDR3 length is 17 residues. The CDR3, as DNA: TGTGCCAGTAGTTTGTCGGGCAGGGTGATAGTTAATTCACCCCTCCACTTT. This gives the protein CASSLSGRVIVNSPLHF.

This chain uses TRBV15 with TRBJ2-7; no clear D. Deletions cut 0 bases from V and 6 bases from J, with 9 bases between. The CDR3 sequence is 13 residues long. CDR1 and CDR2 (germline): LNHNV, YYDKDF (reference sequence). DNA for the CDR3: TGTGCCACCAGCAGAGATAAGCGTTCCGAGCAGTACTTC. It yields the protein CATSRDKRSEQYF.

The genes are TRBV27 and TRBJ2-7; the D gene is possibly TRBD2 (6 bases). The V end lost 8 bases, the J end lost 1 base, and 15 bases lay between the germline ends. The CDR3 is 14 amino acids. CDR1 MNHEY and CDR2 SMNVEV come from the germline V gene (reference sequence). The DNA of the CDR3 is TGTGCCAGCTCAGACCGGGACTCGTCCTACGAGCAGTACTTC. Protein: CASSDRDSSYEQYF.

This rearrangement joins TRBV12-3 or TRBV12-4 to TRBJ1-2; 7 positions agree with TRBD1. V was pared by 5 bases and J by 4 bases, with 4 bases of the junction left unmatched. The CDR3 covers 13 residues. Written as DNA, the CDR3 is TGTGCCAGCAGTGCCGACAGGGCCTATGGCTACACCTTC. Its protein product is CASSADRAYGYTF.